Below are 25 T cell receptor beta chains sequenced from a single sample in a study of human T cells and chemical hapten exposure. TCRdb re-analysed the 5' RACE reads in MiXCR, keeping a single row per CDR3 protein. The table lists about 140,000 distinct CDR3 sequences, around 4.4% of them singletons. The study extracted total RNA from unfractionated whole blood. All receptors come from a female donor in good health.

In its sample, this clonotype was seen many times. The chain is built from TRBV28 and TRBJ1-5, with 7 bases lining up with TRBD1. This CDR3 has 15 amino acids. Germline V CDR1 and CDR2: MDHEN, SYDVKM. V trimming: 4 bases; J trimming: 4 bases; junction bases outside the gene matches: 7. For the CDR3, the DNA is TGTGCCAGCAGTTCCGGGACAGCGAAAAATCAGCCCCAGCATTTT. Encoded protein: CASSSGTAKNQPQHF. The full variable domain, rest sourced from reference TRBV28 and TRBJ1-5, is DVKVTQSSRYLVKRTGEKVFLECVQDMDHENMFWYRQDPGLGLRLIYFSYDVKMKEKGDIPEGYSVSREKKERFSLILESASTNQTSMYLCASSSGTAKNQPQHFGDGTRLSIL.

This clonotype has ten or more counts. J is TRBJ1-1 and V is TRBV6-2 or TRBV6-3, with 8 bases that match TRBD1. The junction had 6 bases not matched to a gene; V was cut back by 7 bases and J by 8 bases. CDR1 is MNHEY, CDR2 SVGEGT, per germline. CDR3 length: 12 residues. The CDR3 here is CASKKRQGEAFF. The CDR3 DNA reads TGTGCCAGCAAGAAACGACAGGGGGAAGCTTTCTTT.

In this sample, this clonotype turned up many times. The rearrangement uses TRBV6-6 and TRBJ1-1; no reliable D call. V was trimmed by 0 bases and J by 7 bases, leaving 12 bases between them. CDR3 length: 14 amino acids. Looked up from germline, CDR1 is MNHNY and CDR2 is SVGAGI (reference sequence). CDR3 coding DNA: TGTGCCAGCAGTTACTCGACCTTTACAGTTGAAGCTTTCTTT. It yields the protein CASSYSTFTVEAFF.

Ten or more counts support this clonotype. V gene TRBV5-1 combines with J gene TRBJ1-1, with 7 bases matching TRBD1. V gave up 7 bases and J gave up 0 bases; unmatched junction bases: 3. CDR3 length equals 13 residues. Germline V gene data show CDR1 as SGHRS and CDR2 as YFSETQ. The CDR3 reads CASGTALNTEAFF. The CDR3 DNA is TGCGCCAGCGGGACAGCCTTGAACACTGAAGCTTTCTTT.

This clonotype turned up a few times. The chain carries TRBV9 and TRBJ2-3, with D possibly TRBD2 on 7 matching bases. CDR1 is SGDLS, CDR2 YYNGEE, per germline. CDR3 size: 15 residues. Trimming took off 0 bases at V and 4 bases at J, with 12 bases between the two ends. The CDR3 sequence: CASSVGTGGADTQYF. For the CDR3, the DNA is TGTGCCAGCAGCGTAGGAACGGGGGGCGCAGATACGCAGTATTTT.

This clonotype was seen at least ten times. At one end the junction does not follow the germline gene, possibly because of a read error. V and J are TRBV20-1 and TRBJ2-7; the D gene is possibly TRBD2 (5 bases). The CDR3 contains 13 residues. Per the germline V gene, CDR1 is DFQATT and CDR2 is SNEGSKA (reference sequence). The CDR3 DNA is TGCAGTTACTTAGGACTTACCTCCGACGAGCAGTACTTC. Protein product: CSYLGLTSDEQYF.

This clonotype was detected ten times or more. This CDR3 is CSARGIEEPTFRWSEAFF. The CDR3 bases are TGCAGTGCTAGAGGGATAGAGGAGCCCACGTTTAGGTGGTCTGAAGCTTTCTTT. This rearrangement joins TRBV20-1 to TRBJ1-1; D ambiguous. CDR1 and CDR2 from the germline V gene are DFQATT and SNEGSKA (reference sequence). V shed 1 base and J shed 6 bases, with 27 bases lying between them. The CDR3 runs to 18 residues.

This clonotype was seen many times. DNA for the CDR3: TGTGCCAGCAGCTTAAGGGCTAGCGGGGGCCAAGCTACCTACGAGCAGTACTTC. As protein: CASSLRASGGQATYEQYF. This chain connects TRBV7-2 to TRBJ2-7, with 10 bases fitting TRBD2. Germline loops: CDR1 SGHTA, CDR2 FQGNSA. The CDR3 consists of 18 residues. V dropped 2 bases and J dropped 2; count of bases not matched to a gene: 12.

This clonotype has a count of ten or more. This chain joins TRBV14 and TRBJ2-3; TRBD2 is a possible D gene (7 bases). V was shortened by 4 bases and J by 1 base, with 18 bases between the two germline ends. The length of the CDR3 is 17 residues. CDR1 SGHDN and CDR2 FVKESK come from the germline V gene. CDR3 region: CASSRRGAVYGTDTQYF. CDR3 bases: TGTGCCAGCAGCCGCCGGGGGGCAGTTTATGGCACAGATACGCAGTATTTT.

This clonotype was detected only a few times. V usage is TRBV19 and J usage is TRBJ2-1; TRBD2 agrees at 7 bases. CDR3 length equals 15 residues. CDR1 LNHDA and CDR2 SQIVND come from the germline V gene (reference sequence). J gave up 7 bases and V 4 bases, and 10 bases lay outside the gene matches. The CDR3 DNA follows: TGTGCCAGTAGTAGCCGACTAGCCACTAAGAATGAGCAGTTCTTC. Residues: CASSSRLATKNEQFF.

The chain combines TRBV20-1 with TRBJ2-3; 9 bases fit TRBD2. The CDR3 extends over 15 amino acids. Germline V lookup: CDR1 DFQATT, CDR2 SNEGSKA (reference sequence). With V trimmed by 3 bases and J by 1 base, 5 bases remained unmatched. As DNA, the CDR3 is TGCAGTGCTAGGCGCCCTAGCGGGGGCACAGATACGCAGTATTTT. It yields the protein CSARRPSGGTDTQYF.

The chain links TRBV12-3 or TRBV12-4 to TRBJ2-7; tentative D call: TRBD1 (6 bases). The CDR3 covers 14 residues. Trimming removed 3 bases at V and 3 bases at J, with 12 bases between. The CDR3 DNA is TGTGCCAGCAGTTTGTCGGGACATAGCTACGAGCAGTACTTC. This sequence encodes CASSLSGHSYEQYF.

In this sample, this clonotype turned up a few times. V and J are TRBV29-1 and TRBJ1-2, with 7 positions matching TRBD1. Germline trimming cut 7 bases from V and 8 bases from J; bases unmatched to any gene: 10. The CDR3 covers 12 residues. Germline V gives CDR1 SQVTM, CDR2 ANQGSEA. CDR3 protein: CSASTGLQGYTF. The CDR3 nucleotides read TGCAGCGCTTCGACAGGGCTGCAGGGCTACACCTTC.

V is TRBV7-3 and J is TRBJ1-2; 9 bases match TRBD1. With V trimmed by 5 bases and J by 10 bases, 5 bases remained unmatched. The V gene's germline CDR1 is SGHTA and CDR2 FQGTGA. The CDR3 extends over 12 amino acids. CDR3 DNA sequence: TGTGCCAGCAGCCGGGACAGGGTATCCTACACCTTC. Encoded protein: CASSRDRVSYTF.

This clonotype has ten or more counts. J is TRBJ2-7 and V is TRBV4-3; TRBD1 matches 9 bases. The germline V gene encodes CDR1 LGHNA and CDR2 YSLEER. V lost 1 base to trimming and J lost 5 bases; unmatched junction nucleotides: 9. The CDR3 covers 16 residues. The CDR3 sequence: CASSQAFGQGSHEQYF. The CDR3 DNA follows: TGCGCCAGCAGCCAAGCGTTCGGACAGGGGTCCCACGAGCAGTACTTC.

The J gene is TRBJ1-5, the V gene TRBV7-2; D possibly corresponds to TRBD1 (5 bases). The CDR3 has 16 residues. CDR1 SGHTA and CDR2 FQGNSA come from the germline V gene. V lost 4 bases, J lost 15 bases, and 28 bases lay in between. The CDR3 DNA reads TGTGCCAGCAGCTCCAGTATTGGGGGTTCAATACAATTGGGGCATTTT. It translates to CASSSSIGGSIQLGHF.

As regards this clonotype: Just one base apart from a much larger clone, this may be a read error. The chain joins TRBV6-2 or TRBV6-3 to TRBJ1-5, with TRBD1 as a possible D gene (6 bases). With 6 bases removed from V and 0 bases from J, the gap between germline ends came to 21 bases. From germline, CDR1 is MNHEY and CDR2 SVGEGT. CDR3 length: 18 amino acids. CDR3 region: CASSSTVDRRNSNQPQHF. CDR3 in DNA: TGTGCCAGCAGCTCCACGGTGGACAGACGTAATAGCAATCAGCCCCAGCATTTT.

This clonotype appeared many times. The chain carries TRBV6-2 or TRBV6-3 and TRBJ1-1, with D perhaps matching TRBD1 (5 bases). CDR3 length: 15 residues. Trimming shortened V by 6 bases and J by 7 bases, and 21 bases separated the two germline ends. Germline V CDR1 and CDR2: MNHEY, SVGEGT. This chain's CDR3 is CASSLGTSRLGEAFF. CDR3 in DNA: TGTGCCAGCAGCCTCGGGACGTCTCGTCTGGGTGAAGCTTTCTTT.

Ten or more counts support this clonotype. The chain carries TRBV29-1 and TRBJ1-2, with 7 bases matching TRBD1. Trimming took 8 bases from V and 10 from J; bases not matched to a gene: 7. Per the germline V gene, CDR1 is SQVTM and CDR2 is ANQGSEA. This CDR3 is 10 amino acids long. DNA of the CDR3: TGCAGCCCCGACAGGGAGGCCTACACCTTC. Protein sequence: CSPDREAYTF.

This clonotype was found many times. This rearrangement joins TRBV7-9 to TRBJ1-3, with TRBD1 matching over 7 bases. This CDR3 is 18 amino acids long. Germline-derived CDR1 and CDR2 are SEHNR and FQNEAQ (reference sequence). V was pared by 3 bases and J by 1 base, with 12 bases of the junction left unmatched. The CDR3 bases are TGTGCCAGCAGCTTGGTCTTAAGGGACAGACAATCTGGAAACACCATATATTTT. Amino acids: CASSLVLRDRQSGNTIYF.

This clonotype came up many times. This chain joins TRBV20-1 and TRBJ1-2, with D possibly being TRBD1 (6 bases). CDR1 is DFQATT and CDR2 is SNEGSKA in the germline V gene (reference sequence). The V gene lost 3 bases and the J gene lost 4 bases, with 12 bases spanning the gap. The CDR3 totals 13 residues. The CDR3 sequence: CSASIQGRYGYTF. CDR3 bases: TGCAGTGCTAGTATACAGGGTCGCTATGGCTACACCTTC.

Ten or more counts support this clonotype. This sequence joins TRBV5-1 and TRBJ1-6, with 7 bases identical to TRBD1. Germline CDR1 SGHRS, CDR2 YFSETQ. V trimming: 3 bases; J trimming: 7 bases; junction bases outside the gene matches: 4. This CDR3 spans 14 amino acids. CDR3 protein: CASSSRQGNSPLHF. The CDR3 DNA reads as TGCGCCAGCAGCTCCCGACAGGGCAATTCACCCCTCCACTTT.

This clonotype was counted between two and nine times. The V gene is TRBV15, the J gene TRBJ1-2; 7 nucleotides align to TRBD1. The CDR3 loop spans 15 amino acids. V shed 1 base, J shed 5 bases, and the junction held 7 bases outside the gene matches. In germline, CDR1 is LNHNV, CDR2 YYDKDF (reference sequence). The CDR3 DNA reads as TGTGCCACCAGCAGAGGTGGGACAGACCTTTATGGCTACACCTTC. Protein product: CATSRGGTDLYGYTF. The full variable domain, completed using reference TRBV15 and TRBJ1-2, is DAMVIQNPRYQVTQFGKPVTLSCSQTLNHNVMYWYQQKSSQAPKLLFHYYDKDFNNEADTPDNFQSRRPNTSFCFLDIRSPGLGDTAMYLCATSRGGTDLYGYTFGSGTRLTVV.

V is TRBV2 and J is TRBJ1-5, with D tentatively TRBD1 (5 bases). Germline V gene lookup returns CDR1 SNHLY and CDR2 FYNNEI. V dropped 8 bases and J dropped 2 bases, with 10 bases sitting between them. This CDR3 comprises 13 residues. CDR3 coding DNA: TGTGCCAGCGGGGGAACTGGCAATCAGCCCCAGCATTTT. It codes for CASGGTGNQPQHF. Full variable domain (missing parts from reference TRBV2 and TRBJ1-5): EPEVTQTPSHQVTQMGQEVILRCVPISNHLYFYWYRQILGQKVEFLVSFYNNEISEKSEIFDDQFSVERPDGSNFTLKIRSTKLEDSAMYFCASGGTGNQPQHFGDGTRLSIL.

There are many counts of this clonotype. The V and J genes are TRBV14 and TRBJ2-1; D not certain. V lost 5 bases, J lost 1 base, and 9 bases lay in between. The germline gives CDR1 SGHDN, CDR2 FVKESK. The CDR3 loop spans 14 amino acids. CDR3 DNA sequence: TGTGCCAGCAGCGTCTTGGGATCCTACAATGAGCAGTTCTTC. Encoded protein: CASSVLGSYNEQFF.